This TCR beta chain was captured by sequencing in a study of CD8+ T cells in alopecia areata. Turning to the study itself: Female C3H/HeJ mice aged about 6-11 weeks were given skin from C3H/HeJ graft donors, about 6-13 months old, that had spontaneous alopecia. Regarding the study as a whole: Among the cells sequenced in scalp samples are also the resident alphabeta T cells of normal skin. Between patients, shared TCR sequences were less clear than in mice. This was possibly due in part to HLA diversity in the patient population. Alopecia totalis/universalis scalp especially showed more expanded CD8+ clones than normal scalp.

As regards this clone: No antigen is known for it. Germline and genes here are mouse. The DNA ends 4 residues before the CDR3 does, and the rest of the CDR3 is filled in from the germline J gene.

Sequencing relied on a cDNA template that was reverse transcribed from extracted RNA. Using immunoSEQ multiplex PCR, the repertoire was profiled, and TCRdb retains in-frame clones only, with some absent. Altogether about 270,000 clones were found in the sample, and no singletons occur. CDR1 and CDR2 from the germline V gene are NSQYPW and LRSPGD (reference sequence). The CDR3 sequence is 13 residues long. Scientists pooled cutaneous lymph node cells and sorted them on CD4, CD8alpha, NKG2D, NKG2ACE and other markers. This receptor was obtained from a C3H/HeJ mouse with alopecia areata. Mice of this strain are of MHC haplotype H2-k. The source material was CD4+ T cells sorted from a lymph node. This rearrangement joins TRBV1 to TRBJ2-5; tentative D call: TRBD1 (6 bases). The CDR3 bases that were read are TGCACCTGCAGGCCCGGGACAACGGAC. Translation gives CTCRPGTTD. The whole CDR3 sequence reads CTCRPGTTDTQYF.